A single sample is the source of the 31 T cell receptor beta chains below, sequenced in a study of shared clonotypes between healthy human individuals. Using immunoSEQ multiplex PCR, the repertoire was profiled, and TCRdb retains in-frame clones only, with some absent. The sample has some 2,100,000 clones, approximately 94% seen once; the top ten hold 1.5% to 2%. CD45RO negativity and positive selection for CCR7 defined naive CD8 cells, a population that excluded terminally differentiated effector memory CD45RA+ cells. Source material: naive CD8+ T cells from PBMCs. The receptors come from a man younger than 35 in good health. Some clones in this sample may be carry-over from other donors' samples.

The chain links TRBV5-6 to TRBJ1-1; D is uncertain. The CDR3 length is 12 residues. CDR1 SGHDT and CDR2 YYEEEE come from the germline V gene. The germline V and J ends were trimmed by 4 bases and 8 bases, with 12 bases remaining between them. The CDR3 here is CASSPRTGEAFF. The DNA of the CDR3 is TGTGCCAGCAGCCCCCGGACCGGGGAAGCTTTCTTT. The whole variable domain, remainder taken from reference TRBV5-6 and TRBJ1-1, is DAGVTQSPTHLIKTRGQQVTLRCSPKSGHDTVSWYQQALGQGPQFIFQYYEEEERQRGNFPDRFSGHQFPNYSSELNVNALLLGDSALYLCASSPRTGEAFFGQGTRLTVV.

The chain recombines TRBV13 with TRBJ1-1, with 7 nucleotides matching TRBD1. The CDR3 has 15 residues. J was trimmed by 8 bases and V by 3 bases; bases with no gene match: 12. Germline CDR1 is PRHDT and CDR2 is FYEKMQ (reference sequence). The CDR3: CASSFPEGGASEAFF. The CDR3 DNA is TGTGCCAGCAGCTTTCCAGAAGGGGGCGCGAGCGAAGCTTTCTTT.

This clone came up once. The chain combines TRBV10-3 with TRBJ2-7, with a possible D match to TRBD2 (6 bases). The CDR3 totals 15 residues. Looked up from germline, CDR1 is ENHRY and CDR2 is SYGVKD. Trimming removed 3 bases from V and 5 bases from J, with 17 bases in between. In DNA form, the CDR3 reads TGTGCCATCAGTGACCGTGGGGGGAACGGAGACGAGCAGTACTTC. Protein sequence: CAISDRGGNGDEQYF.

With regard to this clone: This specimen includes other DNA sequences encoding the same CDR3. V is TRBV7-9 and J is TRBJ1-2, with D unresolved. CDR1 and CDR2 from the germline V gene are SEHNR and FQNEAQ (reference sequence). Deletions cut 1 base from V and 7 bases from J, with 7 bases between. CDR3 length equals 12 residues. Here the CDR3 DNA reads TGTGCCAGCAGCTTAGGCAGTGGTGGCTACACCTTC. Translation gives CASSLGSGGYTF.

The gene calls are TRBV7-9 and TRBJ2-5; 7 nucleotides align to TRBD2. With V trimmed by 5 bases and J by 10 bases, 16 bases remained unmatched. The CDR3 has 15 residues. Germline CDR1 SEHNR, CDR2 FQNEAQ (reference sequence). The CDR3 nucleotides read TGTGCCAGCAGCCCCGGGGGGTCCGATCGAGTGAGCCAGTACTTC. Its protein product is CASSPGGSDRVSQYF. Looking up the rest from reference TRBV7-9 and TRBJ2-5 gives the full variable domain: DTGVSQNPRHKITKRGQNVTFRCDPISEHNRLYWYRQTLGQGPEFLTYFQNEAQLEKSRLLSDRFSAERPKGSFSTLEIQRTEQGDSAMYLCASSPGGSDRVSQYFGPGTRLLVL.

V is TRBV15 and J is TRBJ2-1; unclear D gene. From germline, CDR1 is LNHNV and CDR2 YYDKDF (reference sequence). The CDR3 length is 14 residues. V lost 3 bases and J 3 bases, leaving 9 bases between the germline ends. In nucleotides, the CDR3 is TGTGCCACCAGCAGCATAACGGGCTACAATGAGCAGTTCTTC. It encodes CATSSITGYNEQFF.

The V gene is TRBV5-6, the J gene TRBJ2-7; TRBD1 matches 8 bases. Trimming cost V 4 bases and J 7 bases; bases outside gene matches: 10. CDR3 length: 14 residues. Germline CDR1 and CDR2: SGHDT and YYEEEE. The CDR3 nucleotides read TGTGCCAGCAGCCCCGACAGGGGCCCGCGGGAGCAGTACTTC. As protein: CASSPDRGPREQYF.

This clone was recorded a few times. At the DNA level, this CDR3 is encoded by other sequences in the same sample as well. The genes are TRBV7-9 and TRBJ1-1; possibly TRBD1 for D (5 bases). Germline CDR1 reads SEHNR; CDR2 reads FQNEAQ (reference sequence). Trimming took off 1 base at V and 0 bases at J, with 9 bases between the two ends. The CDR3 loop spans 15 amino acids. CDR3 nucleotide sequence: TGTGCCAGCAGCTTAGTTCAGGGCATGAACACTGAAGCTTTCTTT. This translates into CASSLVQGMNTEAFF.

This rearrangement joins TRBV4-1 to TRBJ2-7, with TRBD1 identical over 8 bases. The CDR3 sequence is 19 residues long. J gave up 0 bases and V 1 base, and 14 bases lay outside the gene matches. CDR1 MGHRA and CDR2 YSYEKL come from the germline V gene. The CDR3 loop reads CASSQAVPGQVWSSYEQYF. The DNA of the CDR3 is TGCGCCAGCAGCCAAGCCGTCCCGGGACAGGTATGGAGCTCCTACGAGCAGTACTTC.

This chain uses TRBV7-8 with TRBJ1-5; D gene unclear. The CDR3 loop spans 17 amino acids. Germline V gene lookup returns CDR1 SGHVS and CDR2 FQNEAQ. Trimming stripped 0 bases from V and 9 bases from J, with 21 bases between. Written as DNA, the CDR3 is TGTGCCAGCAGCTTAGCATCTCTGGGTTCAGTACGTCTGCCCCAGCATTTT. Translated: CASSLASLGSVRLPQHF.

The gene calls are TRBV4-3 and TRBJ2-7; the D gene is possibly TRBD2 (6 bases). Per the germline V gene, CDR1 is LGHNA and CDR2 is YSLEER. The CDR3 is made up of 15 amino acids. V was pared by 1 base and J by 6 bases, with 16 bases between. The CDR3 is CASSQGSGPGSEQYF. Here the CDR3 DNA reads TGCGCCAGCAGCCAAGGTAGCGGACCAGGTTCCGAGCAGTACTTC.

This sequence joins TRBV10-3 and TRBJ1-1; D is uncertain. The V end was cut by 3 bases, the J end by 2 bases, with 13 bases between. The germline V gene encodes CDR1 ENHRY and CDR2 SYGVKD. The CDR3 is made up of 15 amino acids. CDR3 loop: CAISEMITTNTEAFF. CDR3 sequence (DNA): TGTGCCATCAGTGAAATGATTACGACTAACACTGAAGCTTTCTTT.

This chain joins TRBV10-3 and TRBJ2-5; D tentatively fits TRBD1 or TRBD2 (6 bases each). With 9 bases removed from V and 2 bases from J, the gap between germline ends came to 13 bases. CDR1 is ENHRY, CDR2 SYGVKD, per germline. The CDR3 length is 13 residues. CDR3 region: CAMGGSLQETQYF. The CDR3 region has the DNA TGTGCCATGGGGGGCAGCCTGCAAGAGACCCAGTACTTC.

The chain carries TRBV28 and TRBJ2-7; a weak D match, TRBD2 (6 bases). The V and J ends lost 6 bases and 3 bases respectively, with 12 bases between them. This CDR3 is built from 13 residues. CDR1 and CDR2 from the germline V gene are MDHEN and SYDVKM. CDR3 residues: CASSTTGGYEQYF. CDR3 nucleotides: TGTGCCAGCAGCACCACCGGGGGCTACGAGCAGTACTTC.

This chain connects TRBV5-1 to TRBJ2-3, with D uncertain. Germline-derived CDR1 and CDR2 are SGHRS and YFSETQ. Trimming took 0 bases from V and 4 from J, leaving 9 bases between them. The CDR3 runs 14 residues. This chain's CDR3 is CASSLGLDPDTQYF. The CDR3 coding sequence is TGCGCCAGCAGCTTGGGGCTCGATCCAGATACGCAGTATTTT.

The rearrangement joins TRBV11-2 to TRBJ1-1; perhaps TRBD1 as D (5 bases). The CDR3 sequence is 11 residues long. Deletions cut 11 bases from V and 6 bases from J, with 13 bases between. From germline, CDR1 is SGHAT and CDR2 FQNNGV. The CDR3 spells CAGGEGAEAFF. The CDR3 DNA follows: TGTGCCGGGGGGGAAGGAGCTGAAGCTTTCTTT.

The CDR3 DNA follows: TGCGCCAGCAACACCAGGGAACTGAGCACAGATACGCAGTATTTT. It encodes CASNTRELSTDTQYF. The chain carries TRBV5-1 and TRBJ2-3; tentative D call: TRBD1 (5 bases). CDR3 length equals 15 residues. Germline lookup yields CDR1 SGHRS and CDR2 YFSETQ. V lost 6 bases, J lost 0 bases, and 14 bases lay in between.

Concerning this clone: The sample holds other DNA sequences that translate to the same CDR3. The chain employs TRBV13 and TRBJ2-7; no reliable D call. This CDR3 comprises 13 residues. The V and J ends lost 2 bases and 4 bases respectively, with 9 bases between them. CDR1 PRHDT and CDR2 FYEKMQ come from the germline V gene (reference sequence). CDR3 residues: CASSLRLGYEQYF. CDR3 DNA sequence: TGTGCCAGCAGCTTAAGATTGGGATACGAGCAGTACTTC.

The chain has TRBV6-6 and TRBJ1-5; D is possibly TRBD1 (6 bases). Deletions cut 8 bases from V and 0 bases from J, with 14 bases between. Germline CDR1 MNHNY, CDR2 SVGAGI (reference sequence). CDR3 size: 15 residues. The CDR3 nucleotides are TGTGCCAGCCGCCAAGGGGGTAATAGCAATCAGCCCCAGCATTTT. It yields the protein CASRQGGNSNQPQHF.

The count of this clone is one. V usage is TRBV4-3 and J usage is TRBJ1-2, with TRBD1 matching 8 bases. The V segment lost 3 bases and the J segment 4 bases; nucleotides outside the gene matches: 4. The CDR3 is 14 amino acids. CDR1 and CDR2 (germline): LGHNA, YSLEER. CDR3 DNA: TGCGCCAGCAGCCAGGACAGGGTTGGCTATGGCTACACCTTC. Translation: CASSQDRVGYGYTF.

The gene calls are TRBV7-6 and TRBJ1-4; unclear D gene. V was shortened by 1 base and J by 8 bases, with 14 bases between the two germline ends. Germline V lookup: CDR1 SGHVS, CDR2 FNYEAQ. CDR3 length: 15 residues. The CDR3: CASSLVPVGIEKLFF. The DNA of the CDR3 is TGTGCCAGCAGCTTAGTTCCTGTCGGGATCGAAAAACTGTTTTTT. Full variable domain (rest looked up from reference TRBV7-6 and TRBJ1-4): GAGVSQSPRYKVTKRGQDVALRCDPISGHVSLYWYRQALGQGPEFLTYFNYEAQQDKSGLPNDRFSAERPEGSISTLTIQRTEQRDSAMYRCASSLVPVGIEKLFFGSGTQLSVL.

This chain connects TRBV9 to TRBJ2-1, with D possibly being TRBD1 (6 bases). The V gene lost 5 bases and the J gene lost 5 bases, with 14 bases spanning the gap. The CDR3 contains 14 residues. Looked up from germline, CDR1 is SGDLS and CDR2 is YYNGEE. The CDR3 loop reads CASSYDRSDNEQFF. Written as DNA, the CDR3 is TGTGCCAGCAGTTACGACAGGAGCGACAATGAGCAGTTCTTC.

The V call is TRBV6-6, the J call TRBJ1-2, with TRBD1 identical over 10 bases. CDR1 is MNHNY and CDR2 is SVGAGI in the germline V gene (reference sequence). This CDR3 spans 14 amino acids. With 6 bases clipped from V and 6 bases from J, the junction kept 7 bases outside the gene matches. The CDR3 protein is CASRHTGTGDGYTF. CDR3 coding DNA: TGTGCCAGCAGGCATACCGGGACAGGGGATGGCTACACCTTC.

This rearrangement joins TRBV5-1 to TRBJ2-7, with D maybe TRBD1 (8 bases). The CDR3 is made up of 15 amino acids. Germline V gene lookup returns CDR1 SGHRS and CDR2 YFSETQ. Trimming removed 1 base at V and 0 bases at J, with 11 bases between. The CDR3 coding sequence is TGCGCCAGCAGCTTGAACAGGGGGGGCTCCTACGAGCAGTACTTC. Amino acids: CASSLNRGGSYEQYF.

The V gene is TRBV5-1, the J gene TRBJ2-7; TRBD1 is a possible D gene (6 bases). The V end was cut by 4 bases, the J end by 1 base, with 18 bases between. This CDR3 has 16 residues. Germline V gene lookup returns CDR1 SGHRS and CDR2 YFSETQ. The CDR3 coding sequence is TGCGCCAGCAGCGGGGGCGGAGAGCGGAGTTCCTACGAGCAGTACTTC. Translated: CASSGGGERSSYEQYF.

For this clone: The junction shows a germline mismatch at one end, possibly a read error. V gene TRBV5-6 combines with J gene TRBJ2-1; D is possibly TRBD2 (6 bases). The CDR3 loop spans 14 amino acids. The germline gives CDR1 SGHDT, CDR2 YYEEEE. CDR3 in amino acids: CASRLGRGSNEQFF. The CDR3 coding sequence is TGTGCCAGCAGATTGGGTCGGGGGAGTAATGAGCAGTTCTTC. Supplemented by reference TRBV5-6 and TRBJ2-1, the full variable domain reads DAGVTQSPTHLIKTRGQQVTLRCSPKSGHDTVSWYQQALGQGPQFIFQYYEEEERQRGNFPDRFSGHQFPNYSSELNVNALLLGDSALYLCASRLGRGSNEQFFGPGTRLTVL.

The chain couples TRBV27 to TRBJ2-1, with D perhaps given as TRBD1 or TRBD2 (5 bases each). The germline V gene has CDR1 MNHEY and CDR2 SMNVEV (reference sequence). Trimming removed 0 bases from V and 2 bases from J, with 11 bases in between. The length of the CDR3 is 16 residues. In DNA, the CDR3 is TGTGCCAGCAGTTTATCTAGAGGGGTAACCTACAATGAGCAGTTCTTC. This gives the protein CASSLSRGVTYNEQFF.

J is TRBJ1-1 and V is TRBV30; D is ambiguous. This CDR3 is 14 amino acids long. The V and J ends lost 3 bases and 2 bases respectively, with 13 bases between them. Germline V gene sequence: CDR1 GTSNPN, CDR2 SVGIG (reference sequence). In DNA form, the CDR3 reads TGTGCCTGGAGAGCTTCGGGATTTAACACTGAAGCTTTCTTT. Its protein is CAWRASGFNTEAFF.

The chain combines TRBV7-9 with TRBJ2-4; D gene unclear. Looked up from germline, CDR1 is SEHNR and CDR2 is FQNEAQ (reference sequence). Trimming took off 2 bases at V and 0 bases at J, with 17 bases between the two ends. This CDR3 comprises 18 residues. The CDR3 nucleotides read TGTGCCAGCAGCTTATTTTTCGCCAGACGGCTAGCCAAAAACATTCAGTACTTC. It codes for CASSLFFARRLAKNIQYF. Full variable domain (outside the CDR3, taken from reference TRBV7-9 and TRBJ2-4): DTGVSQNPRHKITKRGQNVTFRCDPISEHNRLYWYRQTLGQGPEFLTYFQNEAQLEKSRLLSDRFSAERPKGSFSTLEIQRTEQGDSAMYLCASSLFFARRLAKNIQYFGAGTRLSVL.

This clone showed up just once. V gene TRBV2 combines with J gene TRBJ2-1, with D possibly TRBD1 on 5 matching bases. Germline V lookup: CDR1 SNHLY, CDR2 FYNNEI. V was trimmed by 1 base and J by 5 bases, leaving 9 bases between them. The CDR3 spans 14 residues. CDR3 coding DNA: TGTGCCAGCAGTGAAGGGTCAGGGAACAATGAGCAGTTCTTC. The encoded protein is CASSEGSGNNEQFF.

This clone was seen a single time. This rearrangement joins TRBV7-9 to TRBJ2-2; 11 bases align to TRBD2. The germline V gene has CDR1 SEHNR and CDR2 FQNEAQ (reference sequence). The CDR3 contains 16 residues. The V segment lost 3 bases and the J segment 7 bases; nucleotides outside the gene matches: 7. In DNA form, the CDR3 reads TGTGCCAGCAGCTTTTTACTAGCGGGAGATGGCGGGGAGCTGTTTTTT. This encodes CASSFLLAGDGGELFF.